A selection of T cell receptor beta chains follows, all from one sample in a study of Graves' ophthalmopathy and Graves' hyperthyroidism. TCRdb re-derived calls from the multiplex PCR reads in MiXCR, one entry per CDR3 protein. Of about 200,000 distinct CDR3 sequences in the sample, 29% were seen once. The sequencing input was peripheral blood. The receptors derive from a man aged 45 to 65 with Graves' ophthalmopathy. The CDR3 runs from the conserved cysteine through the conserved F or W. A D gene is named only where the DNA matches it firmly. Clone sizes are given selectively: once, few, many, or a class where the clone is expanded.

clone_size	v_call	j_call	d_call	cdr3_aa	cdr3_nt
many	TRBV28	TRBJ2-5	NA	CASSSSRRDPPSLLAQYF	TGTGCCAGCAGCTCCTCCCGACGGGACCCACCCAGTTTGTTGGCCCAGTACTTC
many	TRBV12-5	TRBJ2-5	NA	CASGLGVWETQYF	TGTGCTAGTGGTTTGGGCGTCTGGGAGACCCAGTACTTC
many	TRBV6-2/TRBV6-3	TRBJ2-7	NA	CASSYSRDLPYEQYF	TGTGCCAGCAGTTACTCGCGGGACCTACCCTACGAGCAGTACTTC
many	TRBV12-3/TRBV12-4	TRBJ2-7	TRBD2	CASSLGGLAGKQYF	TGTGCCAGCAGTTTAGGGGGACTAGCGGGGAAGCAGTACTTC
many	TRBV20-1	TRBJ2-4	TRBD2	CSAVPLAGGRNIQYF	TGCAGTGCAGTCCCGCTAGCGGGAGGACGAAACATTCAGTACTTC
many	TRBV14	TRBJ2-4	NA	CASSQDRGSIQYF	TGTGCCAGCAGCCAAGATCGAGGGAGCATTCAGTACTTC
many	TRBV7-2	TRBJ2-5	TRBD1	CASSFRQGAETQYF	TGTGCCAGCAGCTTCCGACAGGGAGCAGAGACCCAGTACTTC
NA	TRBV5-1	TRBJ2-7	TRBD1	CASKGQGSEQYF	TGCGCCAGCAAGGGACAGGGCTCCGAGCAGTACTTC
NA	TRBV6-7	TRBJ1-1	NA	CASSNKSGAFF	TGTGCCAGCAGTAACAAGAGCGGAGCTTTCTTT
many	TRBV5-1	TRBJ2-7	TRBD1	CASSLVPGQGIYEQYF	TGCGCCAGCAGCTTGGTCCCGGGACAGGGTATTTACGAGCAGTACTTC
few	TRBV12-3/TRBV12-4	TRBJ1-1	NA	CASSFQDWDTEAFF	TGTGCCAGCAGTTTTCAGGACTGGGACACTGAAGCTTTCTTT
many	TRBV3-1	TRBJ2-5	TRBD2	CASSGDYGETQYF	TGTGCCAGCAGTGGGGACTACGGGGAGACCCAGTACTTC
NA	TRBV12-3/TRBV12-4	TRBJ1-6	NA	CASSLLDRGARYNSPLHF	TGTGCCAGCAGTTTATTGGATAGGGGGGCGAGGTATAATTCACCCCTCCACTTT
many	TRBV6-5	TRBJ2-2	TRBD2	CASSSIGGGTSLPTNTGELFF	TGTGCCAGCAGTTCCATCGGGGGCGGGACTAGCCTACCCACGAACACCGGGGAGCTGTTTTTT
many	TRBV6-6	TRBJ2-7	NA	CASSSPADPRKYF	TGTGCCAGCAGTTCCCCTGCTGACCCCCGCAAGTACTTC
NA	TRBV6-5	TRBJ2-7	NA	CASGTQGTARLREQYF	TGTGCCAGCGGTACCCAAGGGACTGCCCGTTTGAGGGAGCAGTACTTC
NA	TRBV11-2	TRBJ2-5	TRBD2	CASSRPRGQETQYF	TGTGCCAGCAGCCGCCCGCGGGGGCAAGAGACCCAGTACTTC
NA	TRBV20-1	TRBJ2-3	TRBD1	CSARAGTGWGTDTQYF	TGCAGTGCTAGGGCGGGGACAGGATGGGGAACAGATACGCAGTATTTT
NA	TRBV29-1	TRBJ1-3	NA	CSVVSGENGNTIYF	TGCAGCGTTGTTTCAGGGGAAAACGGAAACACCATATATTTT
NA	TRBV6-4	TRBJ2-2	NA	CASSDSGGDTGELFF	TGTGCCAGCAGTGACTCTGGCGGGGACACCGGGGAGCTGTTTTTT
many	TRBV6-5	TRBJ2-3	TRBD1	CASSYSKGQYTDTQYF	TGTGCCAGCAGTTACTCGAAGGGACAGTACACAGATACGCAGTATTTT
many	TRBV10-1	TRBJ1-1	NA	CASSENIGNTEAFF	TGCGCCAGCAGTGAGAATATCGGGAATACTGAAGCTTTCTTT
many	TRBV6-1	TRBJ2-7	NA	CASSEARGGYEQYF	TGTGCCAGCAGTGAAGCTAGAGGGGGCTACGAGCAGTACTTC
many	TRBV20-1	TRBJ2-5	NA	CSARDQAAGLGTQYF	TGCAGTGCTAGAGATCAGGCCGCCGGGTTGGGGACCCAGTACTTC
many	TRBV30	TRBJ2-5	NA	CAWSVGGGGETQYF	TGTGCCTGGAGTGTTGGGGGAGGTGGAGAGACCCAGTACTTC
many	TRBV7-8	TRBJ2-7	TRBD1	CASSLGTGTSPYEQYF	TGTGCCAGCAGCTTAGGGACAGGGACTTCCCCTTACGAGCAGTACTTC
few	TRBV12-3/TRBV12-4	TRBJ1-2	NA	CASTSWARNYGYTF	TGTGCCAGCACCTCTTGGGCACGAAACTATGGCTACACCTTC
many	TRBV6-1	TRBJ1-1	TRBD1	CASSEGGTGLMNTEAFF	TGTGCCAGCAGTGAAGGAGGGACAGGGCTCATGAACACTGAAGCTTTCTTT
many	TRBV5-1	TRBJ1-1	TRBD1	CASSAGQDFSEAFF	TGCGCCAGCAGCGCGGGACAGGATTTCTCTGAAGCTTTCTTT
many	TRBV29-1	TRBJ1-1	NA	CSVEDRRGTEAFF	TGCAGCGTTGAAGATCGGCGGGGAACTGAAGCTTTCTTT
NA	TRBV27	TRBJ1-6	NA	CASSNNREVFWRSPLHF	TGTGCCAGCAGTAATAACAGGGAAGTATTCTGGCGTTCACCCCTCCACTTT
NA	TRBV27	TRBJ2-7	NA	CASSHRDGYEQYF	TGTGCCAGCAGTCACCGGGACGGATACGAGCAGTACTTC
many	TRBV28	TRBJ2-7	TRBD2	CASRTGTSGAYEQYF	TGTGCCAGCAGAACCGGGACTAGCGGGGCCTACGAGCAGTACTTC
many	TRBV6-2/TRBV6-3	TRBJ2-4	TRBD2	CASRPLAGNIQYF	TGTGCCAGCAGACCACTAGCGGGAAACATTCAGTACTTC
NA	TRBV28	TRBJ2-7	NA	CASTSRAYEQYF	TGTGCCAGCACCAGCCGGGCCTACGAGCAGTACTTC
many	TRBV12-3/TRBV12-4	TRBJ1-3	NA	CASSSQGTGNTIYF	TGTGCCAGCAGTTCCCAGGGAACTGGAAACACCATATATTTT
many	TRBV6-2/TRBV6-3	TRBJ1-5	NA	CASSYEGVVNQPQHF	TGTGCCAGCAGTTACGAGGGGGTTGTCAATCAGCCCCAGCATTTT
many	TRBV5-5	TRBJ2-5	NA	CASSLVLETQYF	TGTGCCAGCAGCTTGGTTCTCGAGACCCAGTACTTC
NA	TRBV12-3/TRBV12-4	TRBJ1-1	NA	CASSLWTGKGEAFF	TGTGCCAGCAGTCTGTGGACCGGGAAGGGTGAAGCTTTCTTT
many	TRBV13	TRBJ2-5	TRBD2	CASSLQAGWETQYF	TGTGCCAGCAGCTTACAAGCGGGATGGGAGACCCAGTACTTC
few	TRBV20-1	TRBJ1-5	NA	CSASTGVQPQHF	TGCAGTGCTAGTACTGGGGTGCAGCCCCAGCATTTT
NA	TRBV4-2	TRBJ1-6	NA	CASSQQGFDSPLHF	TGTGCCAGCAGCCAGCAGGGGTTTGATTCACCCCTCCACTTT
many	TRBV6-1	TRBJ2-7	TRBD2	CASSEYLRTSGVLGQYF	TGTGCCAGCAGTGAATACCTGCGGACTAGCGGGGTCCTGGGGCAGTACTTC
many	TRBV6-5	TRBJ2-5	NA	CASRPVVTSSETQYF	TGTGCCAGCAGACCGGTAGTAACCTCGTCCGAGACCCAGTACTTC
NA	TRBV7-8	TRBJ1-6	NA	CASSLVSGQGPSSPLHF	TGTGCCAGCAGCTTAGTTTCGGGACAAGGTCCGAGCTCACCCCTCCACTTT
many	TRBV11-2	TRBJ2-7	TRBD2	CASSFGLAASYEQYF	TGTGCCAGCAGCTTCGGACTAGCAGCTTCCTACGAGCAGTACTTC
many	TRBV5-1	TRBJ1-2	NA	CANSLEWSYGYTF	TGCGCCAACAGCTTGGAGTGGAGCTATGGCTACACCTTC
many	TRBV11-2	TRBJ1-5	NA	CASSLTGGEPQHF	TGTGCCAGCAGCTTAACGGGTGGAGAGCCCCAGCATTTT
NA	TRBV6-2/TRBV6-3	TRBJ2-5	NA	CASSSARVRETQYF	TGTGCCAGCAGTTCGGCCAGGGTTCGGGAGACCCAGTACTTC
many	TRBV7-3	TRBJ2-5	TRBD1	CASSLTGTVGETQYF	TGTGCCAGCAGCTTAACCGGGACAGTGGGAGAGACCCAGTACTTC
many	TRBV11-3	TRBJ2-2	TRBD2	CASSYLGLVGGELFF	TGTGCCAGCAGCTACCTGGGACTAGTAGGCGGGGAGCTGTTTTTT
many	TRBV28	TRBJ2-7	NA	CASSPSGFDEQYF	TGTGCCAGCAGCCCATCTGGGTTTGACGAGCAGTACTTC
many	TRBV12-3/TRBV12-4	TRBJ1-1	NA	CASSRGHMNTEAFF	TGTGCCAGCAGTAGAGGACACATGAACACTGAAGCTTTCTTT
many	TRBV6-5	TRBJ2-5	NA	CASSRSYQETQYF	TGTGCCAGCAGTCGGTCGTACCAAGAGACCCAGTACTTC
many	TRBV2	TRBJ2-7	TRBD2	CASSGTSGRGEQYF	TGTGCCAGCAGCGGGACTAGCGGGAGGGGAGAGCAGTACTTC
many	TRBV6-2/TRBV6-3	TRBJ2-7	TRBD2	CASSVRTSGRAEYF	TGTGCCAGCAGTGTCCGGACTAGCGGGAGGGCCGAGTACTTC
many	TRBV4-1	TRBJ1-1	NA	CASSPDWGTEAFF	TGCGCCAGCAGCCCTGACTGGGGCACTGAAGCTTTCTTT
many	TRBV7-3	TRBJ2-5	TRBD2	CASSKNPGTRETQYF	TGTGCCAGCAGCAAAAATCCCGGGACTAGAGAGACCCAGTACTTC
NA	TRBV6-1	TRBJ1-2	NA	CASKRDTVGYTF	TGTGCCAGCAAACGGGACACCGTCGGCTACACCTTC
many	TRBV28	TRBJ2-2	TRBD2	CASNVGLHNTGELFF	TGTGCCAGCAACGTGGGACTACACAACACCGGGGAGCTGTTTTTT